This T cell receptor (beta chain) comes out of a study of T cell clonality in common variable immunodeficiency (dated by TCRdb to 2015 to 2017). Taken from the germline V gene, the CDR1 and CDR2 loops are LGHNT and FRNRAP. The CDR3 runs 13 amino acids, cysteine and phenylalanine included. The CDR3 was read in part: 30 bases, with the frame set at base 1. After removal of 5 bases from V and 4 bases from J, the junction retains 3 bases not matched to a gene. The full study reports these points: CVID TCRbeta sequences were reported to have fewer deletions and N-nucleotide insertions and to lack highly modified clones with 13 or more V deletions. Healthy controls shared more TCRbeta clones with each other than CVID subjects shared among themselves (p < 0.0001). Patient heterogeneity within the CVID cohort put limits on correlating repertoire features with clinical complications. Even though DNA input was equal, the average per sample came to about 81,820 unique sequences for controls compared with about 31,547 for CVID samples. TCRbeta clonality was higher in CVID subjects than in healthy controls (t-test p = 0.018), and the increase was most characteristic of about a third of subjects. The authors noted that sequencing repertoires of T cell subpopulations would be needed to clarify what caused the increased clonality in CVID.

Most of the CVID patients and most of the healthy controls were of Caucasian heritage. Heparinized peripheral whole blood samples of about 4.5 to 8 ml were collected from each donor. Genomic DNA from adults with common variable immune deficiency (CVID) and from healthy adult controls was the source for sequencing TCRbeta CDR3 repertoires. The control group comprised approximately 22 healthy adult volunteers, roughly 12 female and approximately ten male, aged about 23 to 75 years with a mean age of around 35. Diluted blood was density-centrifuged over Hypaque 1077 or Ficoll-Paque to isolate peripheral blood mononuclear cells. Unsorted mononuclear cells served as the source of genomic DNA, which was extracted either by Qiagen column purification or by a centrifugation-based method. Equivalent amounts of genomic DNA from CVID and control samples were used as sequencing input. For every sample, a 60 bp segment covering the rearranged TCRbeta CDR3 region was amplified and then sequenced. The immunoSEQ assay, a bias-corrected multiplex PCR combined with high-throughput sequencing, was used to amplify TCRbeta. Per the authors' processing: Each unique nucleotide sequence was treated as a clone and annotated with V, D and J genes, copy number and frequency. Sequences were labeled productive if in frame, and non-productive if out of frame or containing stop codons. As previously described, clonality was computed from Shannon's entropy. The predicted amino acid sequences of productive clones were used to derive mean CDR3 Kyte-Doolittle hydropathy. Using the R hclust function, scaled V gene usage was clustered hierarchically with Manhattan distance and complete linkage. Clone sharing by CDR3 amino acid sequence was assessed by resampling 12 repertoires per group over 100 rounds. The repertoires were screened for about 70 published EBV-specific TCRbeta sequences and a few hundred published CMV-specific TCRbeta sequences. Analysis left out a couple of CVID samples that produced under 10,000 sequences, so around 40 CVID repertoires remained. What TCRdb holds here is the immuneACCESS table cut down to in-frame rearrangements. Part of the clones is not present; checked against another copy, under half of the missing clones reflect an unresolved V gene, and the others are unexplained. V and J calls plus clone size are reproduced from that table; the DNA served to infer D and trimming. The table shows tens of thousands of clones here, with no singletons. 8% to 13% of the sample is taken by the ten largest.

In its sample, this clone was seen many times. No cognate antigen has been identified for it. The read falls 3 residues short of the CDR3 end, and the missing part is taken from the germline J gene. The specimen sequenced was peripheral blood mononuclear cells. The TCR originated in a person aged 18-70 years in good health. The chain is encoded by TRBV12-5 joined to TRBJ2-3, with 7 central nucleotides matching TRBD1. CDR3 DNA (partial): TGTGCTAGTGGTCGGGGACAGCCAGATACG. It codes for CASGRGQPDT. The entire CDR3 protein reads CASGRGQPDTQYF.